The T cell receptor (beta chain) under discussion was sequenced for a study of T cells after yellow fever vaccination. MiXCR, run by TCRdb on the 5' RACE reads, gives a single entry per CDR3 protein. The sample lists hundreds of thousands of distinct CDR3 sequences; 9% to 15% were seen once. Many counts were recorded for this clonotype. This clonotype originated in a man aged 30 to 45 who received the YFV17D yellow fever vaccine. The specimen was PBMCs, collected on the day of the yellow fever booster vaccination.

The DNA of the CDR3 is TGTGCCAGCAGCTTAACTAGCGTAAACTCCTACGAGCAGTACTTC. It is translated as CASSLTSVNSYEQYF. The V gene is TRBV7-2, the J gene TRBJ2-7; 7 positions match TRBD2. The germline V gene has CDR1 SGHTA and CDR2 FQGNSA. The CDR3 extends over 15 amino acids. Trimming removed 2 bases from V and 0 bases from J; junction bases left unmatched: 4.